This entry describes one T cell receptor beta chain. The data stem from a study of blood T cell repertoires in COVID-19. Assay: immunoSEQ multiplex PCR; the TCRdb copy retains only in-frame clones and omits some. Among approximately 50,000 clones listed, roughly 87% were seen once. The CDR3 extends over 18 amino acids. Germline V gene sequence: CDR1 LGHNA, CDR2 YNFKEQ. V trimming: 0 bases; J trimming: 0 bases; junction bases outside the gene matches: 8. The origin of this receptor is a human donor in a cohort sampled during active COVID-19. Input material: peripheral blood. This rearrangement joins TRBV4-2 to TRBJ2-4, with 7 nucleotides matching TRBD2. CDR3 DNA sequence: TGTGCCAGCAGCCAAGATCCGGGGACTATACTAGCCAAAAACATTCAGTACTTC. It codes for CASSQDPGTILAKNIQYF.